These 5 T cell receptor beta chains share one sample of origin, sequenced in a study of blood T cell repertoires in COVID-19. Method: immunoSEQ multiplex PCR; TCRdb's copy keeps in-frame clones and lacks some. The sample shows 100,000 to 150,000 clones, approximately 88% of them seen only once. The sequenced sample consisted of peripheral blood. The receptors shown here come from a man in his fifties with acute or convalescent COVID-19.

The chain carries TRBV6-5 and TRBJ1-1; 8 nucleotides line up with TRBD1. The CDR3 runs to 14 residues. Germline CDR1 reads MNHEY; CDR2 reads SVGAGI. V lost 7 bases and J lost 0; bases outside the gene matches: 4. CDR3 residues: CASTLDRVNTEAFF. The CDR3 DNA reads TGTGCCAGCACCCTGGACAGGGTGAACACTGAAGCTTTCTTT.

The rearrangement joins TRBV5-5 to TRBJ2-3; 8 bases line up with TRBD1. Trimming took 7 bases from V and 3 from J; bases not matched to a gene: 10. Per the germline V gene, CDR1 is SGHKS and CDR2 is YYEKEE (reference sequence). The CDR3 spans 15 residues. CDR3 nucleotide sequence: TGTGCCAGCCTCCCCTGGACAGGGAGTACAGATACGCAGTATTTT. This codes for CASLPWTGSTDTQYF. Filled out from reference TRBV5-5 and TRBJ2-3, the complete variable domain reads DAGVTQSPTHLIKTRGQQVTLRCSPISGHKSVSWYQQVLGQGPQFIFQYYEKEERGRGNFPDRFSARQFPNYSSELNVNALLLGDSALYLCASLPWTGSTDTQYFGPGTRLTVL.

CDR3 in DNA: TGTGCCAGTAGTCACAGGGGGCTCACAGATACGCAGTATTTT. Protein product: CASSHRGLTDTQYF. The chain links TRBV19 to TRBJ2-3, with TRBD1 matching over 9 bases. The CDR3 runs 14 residues. With V trimmed by 5 bases and J by 2 bases, 2 bases remained unmatched. Germline CDR1 reads LNHDA; CDR2 reads SQIVND (reference sequence).

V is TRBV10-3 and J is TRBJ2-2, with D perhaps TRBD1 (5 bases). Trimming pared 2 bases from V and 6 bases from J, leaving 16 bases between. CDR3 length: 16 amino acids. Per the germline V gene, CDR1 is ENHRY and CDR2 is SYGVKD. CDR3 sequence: CAISEQRGPTAGELFF. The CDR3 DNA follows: TGTGCCATCAGTGAGCAAAGGGGTCCGACGGCCGGGGAGCTGTTTTTT.

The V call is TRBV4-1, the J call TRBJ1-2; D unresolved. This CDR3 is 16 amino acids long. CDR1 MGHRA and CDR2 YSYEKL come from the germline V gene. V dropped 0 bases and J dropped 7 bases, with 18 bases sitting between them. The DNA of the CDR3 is TGCGCCAGCAGCCAAGACCGGGTACAAAGCGTTTCTGGCTACACCTTC. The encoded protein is CASSQDRVQSVSGYTF.